Below, 18 T cell receptor beta chains from the same sample are listed, as sequenced in a study of siplizumab effects on memory and regulatory T cells. Sequenced by immunoSEQ multiplex PCR; TCRdb stores in-frame clones only, minus some. This table holds around 100,000 clones, approximately 94% found once. The sample taken for sequencing was non-Treg CD4+ T cells sorted from blood. Receptor source: a human donor in good health.

V is TRBV27 and J is TRBJ2-1; 7 bases fit TRBD2. Germline loops: CDR1 MNHEY, CDR2 SMNVEV (reference sequence). Germline trimming cut 3 bases from V and 6 bases from J; bases unmatched to any gene: 8. The CDR3 is made up of 15 amino acids. Written as DNA, the CDR3 is TGTGCCAGCAGTTTCCCCCGCGCTAGCGGCAATGAGCAGTTCTTC. It is translated as CASSFPRASGNEQFF.

The V gene is TRBV11-1, the J gene TRBJ2-1, with D maybe TRBD2 (6 bases). CDR3 length: 18 amino acids. With 6 bases removed from V and 4 bases from J, the gap between germline ends came to 25 bases. Per germline, CDR1 SGHAT and CDR2 FQDESV (reference sequence). The CDR3 coding sequence is TGTGCCAGCAGTTATAGCGGTTTAGTACGGGGGTCTTACAATGAGCAGTTCTTC. Translating gives CASSYSGLVRGSYNEQFF.

V and J are TRBV28 and TRBJ2-3; 7 positions match TRBD2. Germline CDR1 MDHEN, CDR2 SYDVKM. The CDR3 contains 17 residues. V shed 2 bases, J shed 5 bases, and the junction held 13 bases outside the gene matches. In DNA form, the CDR3 reads TGTGCCAGCAGTTTAGGGTATCTAAAAATAGCGGGAGATACGCAGTATTTT. It is translated as CASSLGYLKIAGDTQYF.

The rearrangement joins TRBV18 to TRBJ1-1, with 9 bases lining up with TRBD1. This CDR3 spans 16 amino acids. J was trimmed by 2 bases and V by 4 bases; bases with no gene match: 8. Germline assignment: CDR1 KGHSH and CDR2 LQKENI. CDR3 bases: TGTGCCAGCTCACGAGGACAGGGGAGGGCTAACACTGAAGCTTTCTTT. It codes for CASSRGQGRANTEAFF. The full variable domain, in which reference TRBV18 and TRBJ1-1 provide the parts outside the CDR3, is NAGVMQNPRHLVRRRGQEARLRCSPMKGHSHVYWYRQLPEEGLKFMVYLQKENIIDESGMPKERFSAEFPKEGPSILRIQQVVRGDSAAYFCASSRGQGRANTEAFFGQGTRLTVV.

J is TRBJ1-2 and V is TRBV10-3, with no clear D. Trimming removed 7 bases from V and 0 bases from J, with 6 bases in between. Germline assignment: CDR1 ENHRY and CDR2 SYGVKD. The CDR3 is made up of 12 amino acids. CDR3: CAIKRANYGYTF. The CDR3 DNA reads TGTGCCATCAAAAGGGCTAACTATGGCTACACCTTC.

The chain uses TRBV28 and TRBJ2-7; possibly TRBD2 for D (6 bases). In germline, CDR1 is MDHEN, CDR2 SYDVKM. The CDR3 extends over 14 amino acids. Trimming left V 8 bases short and J 0 bases short, with 14 bases between. This CDR3 is CASGGVDNSYEQYF. The CDR3 DNA reads as TGTGCCAGCGGCGGGGTTGACAACTCCTACGAGCAGTACTTC.

The genes are TRBV27 and TRBJ1-4; a weak D match, TRBD1 (6 bases). In germline, CDR1 is MNHEY, CDR2 SMNVEV (reference sequence). The CDR3 is made up of 12 amino acids. Trimming removed 6 bases from V and 8 bases from J, with 10 bases in between. CDR3 bases: TGTGCCAGCAGCCGGGGGCAAGAAAAACTGTTTTTT. The encoded protein is CASSRGQEKLFF.

The genes are TRBV9 and TRBJ2-7; D may be TRBD1 (5 bases). Trimming left V 0 bases short and J 3 bases short, with 10 bases between. Germline V gene data show CDR1 as SGDLS and CDR2 as YYNGEE. There are 14 residues in the CDR3. The DNA of the CDR3 is TGTGCCAGCAGCGTAGTTGGCAGGGTCTACGAGCAGTACTTC. It yields the protein CASSVVGRVYEQYF.

This sequence joins TRBV18 and TRBJ2-7; TRBD1 aligns across 9 bases. CDR1 is KGHSH and CDR2 is LQKENI in the germline V gene. CDR3 length: 15 amino acids. V lost 0 bases to trimming and J lost 3 bases; unmatched junction nucleotides: 3. The CDR3 region is CASSPPGQGNYEQYF. The CDR3 bases are TGTGCCAGCTCACCACCGGGACAGGGTAACTACGAGCAGTACTTC.

The chain employs TRBV18 and TRBJ2-1; D is possibly TRBD2 (6 bases). The germline CDR1 and CDR2 sequences are KGHSH and LQKENI. The germline V and J ends were trimmed by 2 bases and 8 bases, with 22 bases remaining between them. CDR3 size: 17 residues. CDR3 sequence reads: CASSPTVLAPGRDEQFF. CDR3 sequence (DNA): TGTGCCAGCTCACCAACAGTACTAGCACCCGGTCGGGATGAGCAGTTCTTC.

This clone was found a few times. An end of the junction does not agree with germline; a read error may underlie this. The V call is TRBV7-7, the J call TRBJ2-1, with D possibly matching TRBD1 (5 bases). The CDR3 contains 16 residues. The V gene's germline CDR1 is SSHAT and CDR2 FNYEAQ (reference sequence). CDR3 DNA: TGTGCTAGCAGCTTAGATCCGCCAGGGTATGGCAATGAGCAGTTCTTC. It codes for CASSLDPPGYGNEQFF.

The chain is built from TRBV18 and TRBJ2-1; perhaps TRBD1 as D (5 bases). The CDR3 sequence is 15 residues long. V lost 1 base and J lost 4, with 11 bases in between. Germline loops: CDR1 KGHSH, CDR2 LQKENI. The CDR3 protein is CASSPQGNPYNEQFF. The CDR3 bases are TGTGCCAGCTCACCACAGGGGAACCCGTACAATGAGCAGTTCTTC.

The V and J genes are TRBV18 and TRBJ2-4, with D tentatively TRBD2 (6 bases). This CDR3 has 12 residues. Germline V gene lookup returns CDR1 KGHSH and CDR2 LQKENI. Trimming left V 3 bases short and J 6 bases short, with 6 bases between. The CDR3 spells CASSPGRNIQYF. The CDR3 region has the DNA TGTGCCAGCTCACCCGGGAGAAACATTCAGTACTTC.

The gene calls are TRBV23-1 and TRBJ2-1, with 12 bases that match TRBD2. TRBV23-1 is an ORF; its function is uncertain. The CDR3 extends over 14 amino acids. With 8 bases clipped from V and 4 bases from J, the junction kept 3 bases outside the gene matches. CDR3 sequence reads: CASPSGRDYNEQFF. Written as DNA, the CDR3 is TGCGCCAGCCCTAGCGGGAGGGATTACAATGAGCAGTTCTTC.

The V gene is TRBV11-1, the J gene TRBJ2-7, with 11 nucleotides matching TRBD2. The J segment lost 4 bases and the V segment lost 6 bases, leaving 8 bases of the junction unmatched. CDR3 length equals 15 residues. Germline CDR1 is SGHAT and CDR2 is FQDESV (reference sequence). The DNA of the CDR3 is TGTGCCAGCAGTTCTAGCGGGAGGAGGATATACGAGCAGTACTTC. This translates into CASSSSGRRIYEQYF.

This clone was observed a single time. This sequence joins TRBV15 and TRBJ2-3; D is unclear. V was clipped by 0 bases and J by 2 bases, with 9 bases between them. Germline CDR1 LNHNV, CDR2 YYDKDF (reference sequence). CDR3 length: 15 amino acids. The DNA for the CDR3 is TGTGCCACCAGCAGAGATCTCAGCGACACAGATACGCAGTATTTT. Translated: CATSRDLSDTDTQYF.

This chain links TRBV7-6 with TRBJ1-2; TRBD1 is a possible D gene (6 bases). This CDR3 region has 13 residues. The germline V and J ends were trimmed by 3 bases and 7 bases, with 12 bases remaining between them. Germline CDR1 reads SGHVS; CDR2 reads FNYEAQ. CDR3 loop: CASSLVGGGGYTF. Written as DNA, the CDR3 is TGTGCCAGCAGCTTGGTGGGGGGCGGTGGCTACACCTTC.

The chain joins TRBV28 to TRBJ2-1; 7 nucleotides align to TRBD1. J gave up 2 bases and V 6 bases, and 7 bases lay outside the gene matches. CDR3 length equals 15 residues. Per the germline V gene, CDR1 is MDHEN and CDR2 is SYDVKM. The CDR3 region has the DNA TGTGCCAGCAGAACCGGGACAGACACCTACAATGAGCAGTTCTTC. It specifies CASRTGTDTYNEQFF. The variable domain in full, completed from reference TRBV28 and TRBJ2-1, reads DVKVTQSSRYLVKRTGEKVFLECVQDMDHENMFWYRQDPGLGLRLIYFSYDVKMKEKGDIPEGYSVSREKKERFSLILESASTNQTSMYLCASRTGTDTYNEQFFGPGTRLTVL.